The sequence of this T cell receptor beta chain was determined in a study of T cells after yellow fever vaccination. Study-wide results and limits: High-abundance clonotypes from the bulk population could contaminate FACS-sorted repertoires. Post-booster repertoires contained most primary-vaccination clones again (about 95% CD4, 88% CD8).

As TCR cDNA was made by 5'RACE template switching, a universal primer site and UMIs were added. One entry per CDR3 protein, called by TCRdb with MiXCR from the 5' RACE reads. The sample has about 69,000 distinct CDR3 sequences; about 6% are singletons. This clonotype was seen a handful of times. The antigen is undetermined. The CDR3 sequence is 12 residues long. With 5 bases clipped from V and 9 bases from J, the junction kept 4 bases outside the gene matches. The germline CDR1 and CDR2 sequences are SGHNT and YENEEA. This specimen consisted of CD4+ T cells sorted from PBMCs, obtained about 2 weeks after the first yellow fever vaccination. This receptor was taken from a man younger than 35 who received the YFV17D yellow fever vaccine. V and J are TRBV11-3 and TRBJ1-1, with 9 bases aligning to TRBD1. The DNA of the CDR3 is TGTGCCAGCAGCAGGGGACAGGGTAAAGCTTTCTTT. Translation gives CASSRGQGKAFF.